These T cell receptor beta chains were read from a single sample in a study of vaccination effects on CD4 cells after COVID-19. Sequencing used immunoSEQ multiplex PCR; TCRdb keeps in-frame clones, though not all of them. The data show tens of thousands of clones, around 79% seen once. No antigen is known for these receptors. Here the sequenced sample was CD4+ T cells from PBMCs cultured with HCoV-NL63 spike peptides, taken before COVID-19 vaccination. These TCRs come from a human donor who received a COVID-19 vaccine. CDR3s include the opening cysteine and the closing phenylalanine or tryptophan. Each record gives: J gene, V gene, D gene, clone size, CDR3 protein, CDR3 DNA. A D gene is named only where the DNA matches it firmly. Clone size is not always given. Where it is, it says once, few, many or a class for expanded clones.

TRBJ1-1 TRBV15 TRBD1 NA CATSRRQGGHTEAFF TGTGCCACCAGCAGACGACAGGGAGGGCACACTGAAGCTTTCTTT
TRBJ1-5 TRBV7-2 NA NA CASSFNRESQPQHF TGTGCCAGCAGCTTCAACAGGGAGAGTCAGCCCCAGCATTTT
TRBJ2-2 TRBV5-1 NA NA CASSLAVSHDTGELFF TGCGCCAGCAGCTTGGCGGTCAGTCATGACACCGGGGAGCTGTTTTTT
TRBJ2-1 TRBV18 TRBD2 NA CASSPLAGQSYNEQFF TGTGCCAGCTCACCGCTAGCGGGACAGTCCTACAATGAGCAGTTCTTC
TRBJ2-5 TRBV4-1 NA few CASSHPAREETQYF TGCGCCAGCAGCCATCCAGCTAGAGAAGAGACCCAGTACTTC
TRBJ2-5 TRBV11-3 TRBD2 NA CASSRRTSGEETQYF TGTGCCAGCAGCCGCCGGACTAGCGGGGAAGAGACCCAGTACTTC
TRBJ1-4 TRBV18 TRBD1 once CASSPPTGSEKLFF TGTGCCAGCTCACCACCGACAGGGTCGGAAAAACTGTTTTTT
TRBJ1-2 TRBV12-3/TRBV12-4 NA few CASSPSRGSAFF TGTGCCAGCAGTCCCTCGAGGGGATCGGCGTTCTTC
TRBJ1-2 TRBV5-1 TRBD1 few CASSLGNPTGANGYTF TGCGCCAGCAGCTTGGGAAATCCAACAGGGGCAAATGGCTACACCTTC
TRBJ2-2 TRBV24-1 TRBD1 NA CATSDSGTGIAGELFF TGTGCCACCAGTGATTCCGGGACAGGGATTGCCGGGGAGCTGTTTTTT
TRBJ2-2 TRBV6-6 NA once CASSEGQNTGELFF TGTGCCAGCAGTGAGGGACAGAACACCGGGGAGCTGTTTTTT
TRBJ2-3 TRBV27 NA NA CASSLFGEGWQGRTDTQYF TGTGCCAGCAGTTTATTCGGAGAGGGATGGCAGGGAAGGACAGATACGCAGTATTTT
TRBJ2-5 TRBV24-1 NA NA CATSGAGLLETQYF TGTGCCACCAGTGGGGCGGGGTTGTTGGAGACCCAGTACTTC
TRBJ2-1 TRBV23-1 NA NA CASSQPRRAIYNEQFF TGCGCCAGCAGTCAACCTAGGAGGGCCATTTACAATGAGCAGTTCTTC
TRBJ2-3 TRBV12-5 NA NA CASGLVISGTDTQYF TGTGCTAGTGGTTTGGTAATATCTGGAACAGATACGCAGTATTTT
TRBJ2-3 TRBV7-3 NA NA CASSLTFAFTDTQYF TGTGCCAGCAGCTTAACGTTCGCTTTCACAGATACGCAGTATTTT